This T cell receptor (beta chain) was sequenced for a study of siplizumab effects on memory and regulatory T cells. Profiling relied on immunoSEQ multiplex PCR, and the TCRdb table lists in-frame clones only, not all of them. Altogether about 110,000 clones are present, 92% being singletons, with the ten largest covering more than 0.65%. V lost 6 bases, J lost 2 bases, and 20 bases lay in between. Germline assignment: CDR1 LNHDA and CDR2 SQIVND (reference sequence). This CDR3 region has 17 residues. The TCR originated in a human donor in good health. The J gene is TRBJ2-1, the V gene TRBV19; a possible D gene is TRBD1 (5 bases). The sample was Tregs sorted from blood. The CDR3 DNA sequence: TGTGCCAGTAGCGTATTCTCCCAGGGCGGCACCTACAATGAGCAGTTCTTC. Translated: CASSVFSQGGTYNEQFF.